The 31 T cell receptor beta chains reported below all come from one sample, sequenced in a study of beta chain features in type 1 diabetes. Sequenced material consisted of expressed TCRB transcripts (all of the isolated RNA was reverse transcribed). This table comes from immunoSEQ multiplex PCR, and its TCRdb copy is limited to in-frame clones, with some not included. The sample shows about 400,000 clones, roughly 13% of them seen only once. Regarding the study as a whole: TCRB CDR3s were moderately but significantly shorter in Type 1 diabetes patients in all four CD4+ subsets.

These receptors have no identified antigens. Sequencing was done on a sample of naive CD4+ T cells from blood. Source of these receptors: a woman aged 18-30 years with type 1 diabetes.

The CDR3: CASSPLGPGNASPLHF. CDR3 nucleotide sequence: TGTGCCAGCAGCCCGCTGGGGCCAGGGAACGCTTCACCCCTCCACTTT. The chain recombines TRBV7-9 with TRBJ1-6; D perhaps matches TRBD1 (5 bases). CDR3 size: 16 residues. Germline loops: CDR1 SEHNR, CDR2 FQNEAQ (reference sequence). Deletions cut 5 bases from V and 9 bases from J, with 20 bases between. The complete variable domain, with remaining parts taken from reference TRBV7-9 and TRBJ1-6, reads DTGVSQNPRHKITKRGQNVTFRCDPISEHNRLYWYRQTLGQGPEFLTYFQNEAQLEKSRLLSDRFSAERPKGSFSTLEIQRTEQGDSAMYLCASSPLGPGNASPLHFGNGTRLTVT.

The rearrangement uses TRBV5-1 and TRBJ2-7; perhaps TRBD2 as D (5 bases). Per the germline V gene, CDR1 is SGHRS and CDR2 is YFSETQ. This CDR3 comprises 15 residues. Trimming removed 0 bases at V and 0 bases at J, with 10 bases between. DNA of the CDR3: TGCGCCAGCAGCTTGGATCCGGGGAGCTCCTACGAGCAGTACTTC. The encoded protein is CASSLDPGSSYEQYF. Full variable domain (rest looked up from reference TRBV5-1 and TRBJ2-7): KAGVTQTPRYLIKTRGQQVTLSCSPISGHRSVSWYQQTPGQGLQFLFEYFSETQRNKGNFPGRFSGRQFSNSRSEMNVSTLELGDSALYLCASSLDPGSSYEQYFGPGTRLTVT.

There are a few counts of this clone. The genes are TRBV5-1 and TRBJ2-5; 10 bases map to TRBD1. J gave up 3 bases and V 3 bases, and 2 bases lay outside the gene matches. The CDR3 contains 14 residues. The germline V gene encodes CDR1 SGHRS and CDR2 YFSETQ. CDR3 residues: CASSWTGGEETQYF. CDR3 bases: TGCGCCAGCAGCTGGACAGGGGGGGAAGAGACCCAGTACTTC.

This clone showed up just a few times. The rearrangement links TRBV7-8 to TRBJ1-1; perhaps TRBD1 as D (6 bases). Trimming stripped 6 bases from V and 4 bases from J, with 12 bases between. CDR3 length: 13 residues. CDR1 is SGHVS and CDR2 is FQNEAQ in the germline V gene. CDR3 sequence (DNA): TGTGCCAGCAGACGAACAGGGATCACTGAAGCTTTCTTT. This translates into CASRRTGITEAFF.

This clone was counted between two and nine times. The chain carries TRBV7-2 and TRBJ1-6; no firm D call. This CDR3 has 12 residues. CDR1 is SGHTA, CDR2 FQGNSA, per germline. Trimming removed 6 bases at V and 15 bases at J, with 15 bases between. The chain's CDR3 is CASSGLREVLHF. The CDR3 nucleotides are TGTGCCAGCAGTGGATTGAGGGAGGTCCTCCACTTT.

In this sample, this clone turned up a few times. The chain has TRBV25-1 and TRBJ2-3; 8 nucleotides line up with TRBD2. Germline V gene data show CDR1 as MGHDK and CDR2 as SYGVNS. V dropped 3 bases and J dropped 4; count of bases not matched to a gene: 9. This CDR3 contains 16 residues. The CDR3 reads CASSEYAGGPADTQYF. The CDR3 DNA follows: TGTGCCAGCAGTGAGTACGCGGGGGGCCCCGCAGATACGCAGTATTTT.

J is TRBJ2-7 and V is TRBV29-1; 11 nucleotides agree with TRBD2. The ends lost 4 bases at V and 2 bases at J; junction bases unmatched: 7. Germline loops: CDR1 SQVTM, CDR2 ANQGSEA. CDR3 length: 15 residues. CDR3 residues: CSVGTSGRGPYEQYF. CDR3 in DNA: TGCAGCGTTGGTACTAGCGGGAGAGGCCCCTACGAGCAGTACTTC.

This chain uses TRBV9 with TRBJ1-1, with TRBD1 identical over 7 bases. Germline V CDR1 and CDR2: SGDLS, YYNGEE. V lost 3 bases and J lost 1; bases outside the gene matches: 3. CDR3 size: 14 residues. The CDR3 protein is CASSARTGNTEAFF. As DNA, the CDR3 is TGTGCCAGCAGCGCAAGGACAGGGAACACTGAAGCTTTCTTT.

This clone was seen a handful of times. This sequence joins TRBV11-3 and TRBJ2-3; 7 bases agree with TRBD1. V shed 5 bases and J 3 bases; nucleotides not matched to a gene: 2. Per germline, CDR1 SGHNT and CDR2 YENEEA. CDR3 length: 13 residues. The CDR3 protein is CASSPGQTDTQYF. DNA of the CDR3: TGTGCCAGCAGCCCGGGACAGACAGATACGCAGTATTTT. The full variable domain, with the rest looked up from reference TRBV11-3 and TRBJ2-3, is EAGVVQSPRYKIIEKKQPVAFWCNPISGHNTLYWYLQNLGQGPELLIRYENEEAVDDSQLPKDRFSAERLKGVDSTLKIQPAELGDSAVYLCASSPGQTDTQYFGPGTRLTVL.

The V gene is TRBV6-1, the J gene TRBJ1-4; a weak D match, TRBD1 (5 bases). The CDR3 covers 14 residues. V lost 6 bases, J lost 6 bases, and 14 bases lay in between. Germline loops: CDR1 MNHNS, CDR2 SASEGT. CDR3 DNA: TGTGCCAGCAGGGCAGGGCGATTGGATGAAAAACTGTTTTTT. It specifies CASRAGRLDEKLFF.

The sample holds a few counts of this clone. The chain uses TRBV5-6 and TRBJ1-1; D is perhaps TRBD1 (6 bases). Germline CDR1 reads SGHDT; CDR2 reads YYEEEE. Trimming removed 4 bases at V and 8 bases at J, with 21 bases between. The CDR3 length is 15 residues. The chain's CDR3 is CASSPIDRHSPEAFF. DNA of the CDR3: TGTGCCAGCAGCCCCATAGACAGGCATTCCCCGGAAGCTTTCTTT.

In its sample, this clone was seen a few times. V usage is TRBV12-5 and J usage is TRBJ2-5; a weak D match, TRBD2 (6 bases). V shed 9 bases and J shed 1 base, with 15 bases lying between them. The CDR3 loop spans 14 amino acids. The germline CDR1 and CDR2 sequences are LGHNT and FRNRAP. The DNA for the CDR3 is TGTGCTAGCCTTCTTAGCGGAACCCAAGAGACCCAGTACTTC. Amino acids: CASLLSGTQETQYF.

The chain joins TRBV29-1 to TRBJ1-1; TRBD1 matches at 8 bases. The trim removed 4 bases at V and 6 bases at J, leaving 13 bases unmatched. Germline lookup yields CDR1 SQVTM and CDR2 ANQGSEA. There are 15 residues in the CDR3. The chain's CDR3 is CSVVGVPTGVPEAFF. CDR3 bases: TGCAGCGTTGTGGGTGTTCCGACAGGGGTTCCTGAAGCTTTCTTT. The entire variable domain, with the rest obtained from reference TRBV29-1 and TRBJ1-1, is as follows: SAVISQKPSRDICQRGTSLTIQCQVDSQVTMMFWYRQQPGQSLTLIATANQGSEATYESGFVIDKFPISRPNLTFSTLTVSNMSPEDSSIYLCSVVGVPTGVPEAFFGQGTRLTVV.

This clone turned up a few times. The chain recombines TRBV4-3 with TRBJ2-3, with TRBD2 matching 8 bases. CDR3 length equals 16 residues. Looked up from germline, CDR1 is LGHNA and CDR2 is YSLEER. V shed 2 bases and J 5 bases; nucleotides not matched to a gene: 9. The DNA for the CDR3 is TGCGCCAGCAGCCAACGGACGGGGGGGCCCAAAGATACGCAGTATTTT. This gives the protein CASSQRTGGPKDTQYF.

This clone has only a few counts. The V and J genes are TRBV2 and TRBJ1-5; possible D gene TRBD1, 5 bases. Germline V gene sequence: CDR1 SNHLY, CDR2 FYNNEI. The CDR3 extends over 13 amino acids. V shed 6 bases and J shed 7 bases, with 13 bases lying between them. The CDR3: CASRLREGQPQHF. CDR3 in DNA: TGTGCCAGCAGGCTCAGGGAAGGCCAGCCCCAGCATTTT.

The chain carries TRBV11-2 and TRBJ2-1; TRBD2 might be the D (6 bases). Trimming removed 5 bases at V and 8 bases at J, with 22 bases between. Germline-derived CDR1 and CDR2 are SGHAT and FQNNGV. The CDR3 has 16 amino acids. CDR3: CASSVEGASVVDEQFF. The CDR3 region has the DNA TGTGCCAGCAGCGTTGAAGGGGCTAGCGTGGTCGATGAGCAGTTCTTC.

There are a few counts of this clone. The rearrangement uses TRBV15 and TRBJ2-1; tentatively, D is TRBD2 (5 bases). The CDR3 consists of 15 residues. The germline CDR1 and CDR2 sequences are LNHNV and YYDKDF (reference sequence). Trimming shortened V by 0 bases and J by 8 bases, and 14 bases separated the two germline ends. The CDR3, as DNA: TGTGCCACCAGCAGAGAAACTAGGCGGAACGATGAGCAGTTCTTC. This encodes CATSRETRRNDEQFF.

This clone was recorded a few times. The J gene is TRBJ2-1, the V gene TRBV19, with D tentatively TRBD2 (6 bases). The V end was cut by 6 bases, the J end by 6 bases, with 15 bases between. Germline V gene sequence: CDR1 LNHDA, CDR2 SQIVND (reference sequence). This CDR3 has 14 residues. DNA of the CDR3: TGTGCCAGTAGGTACAGGAGGGAGAGCAATGAGCAGTTCTTC. This codes for CASRYRRESNEQFF. The full variable domain, rest sourced from reference TRBV19 and TRBJ2-1, is DGGITQSPKYLFRKEGQNVTLSCEQNLNHDAMYWYRQDPGQGLRLIYYSQIVNDFQKGDIAEGYSVSREKKESFPLTVTSAQKNPTAFYLCASRYRRESNEQFFGPGTRLTVL.

This clone was counted only a few times. This rearrangement joins TRBV4-3 to TRBJ2-7; 10 nucleotides line up with TRBD1. With V trimmed by 5 bases and J by 5 bases, 3 bases remained unmatched. The CDR3 is made up of 13 amino acids. Germline values: CDR1 LGHNA, CDR2 YSLEER. CDR3 amino acids: CASSYGTGDEQYF. The CDR3 DNA reads as TGCGCCAGCAGCTATGGGACAGGGGACGAGCAGTACTTC.

The rearrangement joins TRBV29-1 to TRBJ1-1; perhaps TRBD1 as D (5 bases). The CDR3 contains 15 residues. V lost 2 bases and J 0 bases, leaving 13 bases between the germline ends. CDR1 is SQVTM and CDR2 is ANQGSEA in the germline V gene. In DNA form, the CDR3 reads TGCAGCGTTGAACGCCCCGGACACCTGAACACTGAAGCTTTCTTT. Protein sequence: CSVERPGHLNTEAFF. Full variable domain (remainder filled in from reference TRBV29-1 and TRBJ1-1): SAVISQKPSRDICQRGTSLTIQCQVDSQVTMMFWYRQQPGQSLTLIATANQGSEATYESGFVIDKFPISRPNLTFSTLTVSNMSPEDSSIYLCSVERPGHLNTEAFFGQGTRLTVV.

The V call is TRBV2, the J call TRBJ2-3; D is possibly TRBD1 (6 bases). V lost 7 bases to trimming and J lost 2 bases, with 19 bases between them. Germline CDR1 reads SNHLY; CDR2 reads FYNNEI. This CDR3 has 16 residues. The CDR3 sequence: CASIELRDTNTDTQYF. The CDR3 DNA sequence: TGTGCCAGCATCGAGCTTCGGGACACAAACACAGATACGCAGTATTTT.

V and J are TRBV7-9 and TRBJ2-1, with 7 bases matching TRBD1. V gave up 5 bases and J gave up 5 bases; unmatched junction bases: 9. There are 15 residues in the CDR3. CDR1 is SEHNR, CDR2 FQNEAQ, per germline (reference sequence). As DNA, the CDR3 is TGTGCCAGCAGCCCCAGGGGGATCGGTAACAATGAGCAGTTCTTC. This codes for CASSPRGIGNNEQFF.

This clone was picked up a small number of times. The chain couples TRBV14 to TRBJ1-1, with no clear D. CDR1 and CDR2 from the germline V gene are SGHDN and FVKESK. The CDR3 consists of 14 residues. The V end lost 2 bases, the J end lost 1 base, and 8 bases lay between the germline ends. CDR3 region: CASSQQATNTEAFF. The CDR3 DNA sequence: TGTGCCAGCAGCCAACAGGCAACGAACACTGAAGCTTTCTTT. Supplemented by reference TRBV14 and TRBJ1-1, the full variable domain reads EAGVTQFPSHSVIEKGQTVTLRCDPISGHDNLYWYRRVMGKEIKFLLHFVKESKQDESGMPNNRFLAERTGGTYSTLKVQPAELEDSGVYFCASSQQATNTEAFFGQGTRLTVV.

This clone was seen once. The J gene is TRBJ2-1, the V gene TRBV5-4, with 8 bases matching TRBD2. CDR3 length: 14 residues. V was clipped by 0 bases and J by 5 bases; unmatched bases: 1. Germline loops: CDR1 SGHNT, CDR2 YYREEE (reference sequence). In DNA, the CDR3 is TGTGCCAGCAGCTTGGTTAGCGGGAACAATGAGCAGTTCTTC. Translating gives CASSLVSGNNEQFF.

J is TRBJ1-1 and V is TRBV19; TRBD1 is a possible D gene (6 bases). This CDR3 is built from 16 residues. With 9 bases removed from V and 0 bases from J, the gap between germline ends came to 20 bases. From germline, CDR1 is LNHDA and CDR2 SQIVND (reference sequence). CDR3 region: CASSGVAGALNTEAFF. The CDR3 DNA sequence: TGTGCCAGCTCAGGGGTAGCGGGCGCACTGAACACTGAAGCTTTCTTT.

The chain has TRBV28 and TRBJ2-5; D ambiguous. Germline V gene sequence: CDR1 MDHEN, CDR2 SYDVKM. The CDR3 extends over 13 amino acids. Deletions cut 5 bases from V and 6 bases from J, with 13 bases between. CDR3 sequence (DNA): TGTGCCAGCAGTCCTCTACGGAGAAAGACCCAGTACTTC. Its translation: CASSPLRRKTQYF. The full variable domain, in which reference TRBV28 and TRBJ2-5 provide the parts outside the CDR3, is DVKVTQSSRYLVKRTGEKVFLECVQDMDHENMFWYRQDPGLGLRLIYFSYDVKMKEKGDIPEGYSVSREKKERFSLILESASTNQTSMYLCASSPLRRKTQYFGPGTRLLVL.

The genes are TRBV9 and TRBJ2-2; 13 bases align to TRBD2. From germline, CDR1 is SGDLS and CDR2 YYNGEE. The CDR3 sequence is 17 residues long. V lost 0 bases to trimming and J lost 9 bases; unmatched junction nucleotides: 8. CDR3 loop: CASSVAEGLAGNRELFF. The CDR3, as DNA: TGTGCCAGCAGCGTAGCTGAGGGACTAGCGGGGAACAGGGAGCTGTTTTTT.

The rearrangement uses TRBV9 and TRBJ2-2; TRBD2 matches at 8 bases. Trimming took 0 bases from V and 1 from J; bases not matched to a gene: 5. CDR3 length equals 17 residues. The germline V gene has CDR1 SGDLS and CDR2 YYNGEE. The chain's CDR3 is CASSVAVAGGNTGELFF. CDR3 nucleotide sequence: TGTGCCAGCAGCGTAGCTGTGGCGGGGGGGAACACCGGGGAGCTGTTTTTT.

The CDR3 is CASSLAAYTEAFF. The DNA for the CDR3 is TGTGCCAGCAGCTTAGCGGCTTACACTGAAGCTTTCTTT. This rearrangement joins TRBV7-2 to TRBJ1-1, with D unresolved. Trimming pared 0 bases from V and 3 bases from J, leaving 5 bases between. CDR1 is SGHTA, CDR2 FQGNSA, per germline. This CDR3 is built from 13 residues. Based on the CDR3 plus reference TRBV7-2 and TRBJ1-1, the full variable domain is GAGVSQSPSNKVTEKGKDVELRCDPISGHTALYWYRQSLGQGLEFLIYFQGNSAPDKSGLPSDRFSAERTGGSVSTLTIQRTQQEDSAVYLCASSLAAYTEAFFGQGTRLTVV.

This chain links TRBV4-3 with TRBJ1-2; a possible D gene is TRBD1 (6 bases). CDR1 is LGHNA and CDR2 is YSLEER in the germline V gene. The CDR3 runs 13 residues. V lost 5 bases, J lost 8 bases, and 15 bases lay in between. The CDR3 is CASSSGQWQGYTF. Here the CDR3 DNA reads TGCGCCAGCAGCTCTGGACAGTGGCAGGGCTACACCTTC.

This clone was recorded a few times. The V and J genes are TRBV7-2 and TRBJ1-2; tentatively, D is TRBD1 (6 bases). This CDR3 region has 15 residues. Germline assignment: CDR1 SGHTA and CDR2 FQGNSA. V lost 5 bases and J 4 bases, leaving 17 bases between the germline ends. DNA of the CDR3: TGTGCCAGCAGCCCCGCAGGCAGGGGAAGCTATGGCTACACCTTC. Its translation is CASSPAGRGSYGYTF.